This is a list of T cell receptor beta chains from one sample in a study of CD4 T cells in relation to SARS-CoV-2 and coronaviruses. The assay was immunoSEQ multiplex PCR, and TCRdb's table has in-frame clones only and misses some. The sample lists approximately 70,000 clones, 93% occurring once. The sequenced material came from naive CD4+ T cells from PBMCs. The receptors come from a human donor in good health. The CDR3 runs from the conserved cysteine through the conserved F or W.

j_gene,v_gene,CDR3aa
TRBJ2-1,TRBV6-5,CASSMRGGERNEQFF
TRBJ1-1,TRBV10-2,CASRIRVILGVNTEAFF
TRBJ1-1,TRBV2,CASSEIGGMNTEAFF
TRBJ1-6,TRBV18,CASSPQVGGGGSFWDNSPLHF
TRBJ2-5,TRBV11-3,CASSLDREETQYF
TRBJ1-3,TRBV23-1,CASSRSRGFTIYF
TRBJ2-3,TRBV5-5,CASSLEWTGAGYTQYF
TRBJ1-1,TRBV9,CASSVGGGHNTEAFF
TRBJ2-3,TRBV27,CASSLLSTDTQYF
TRBJ2-6,TRBV28,CASSFAPGGQRGDVLTF
TRBJ2-7,TRBV9,CASSETGTPGSYEQYF
TRBJ1-3,TRBV3-1/TRBV3-2,CASTDNRAGNTIYF
TRBJ1-2,TRBV18,CASSPGTGSNYGYTF
TRBJ2-3,TRBV24-1,CATSDPGQSADTQYF
TRBJ2-3,TRBV29-1,CSVEDPPAGGPDTQYF
TRBJ2-7,TRBV30,CAWSGAQGRTGASYEQYF
TRBJ1-2,TRBV6-4,CASPGQVNYGYTF